This T cell receptor beta chain originates from a study of T cell repertoires in cytomegalovirus infection. For the study at large: Matching HLA type, along with CMV infection, was indicated by public TCR beta signatures. Study observations and caveats: Carriers of CMV and the relevant HLA type were discriminated by public TCR beta frequency. The ex vivo response showed dominance by HLA-C-restricted CMV-specific TCR beta clonotypes.

V shed 6 bases and J shed 8 bases, with 20 bases lying between them. The CDR3 covers 15 residues. Germline V gene lookup returns CDR1 LNHDA and CDR2 SQIVND (reference sequence). This clonotype was seen more than once but under ten times. What it recognizes is unknown. MiXCR, run by TCRdb on the reads, gives a single entry per CDR3 protein. Found here are about 130,000 distinct CDR3 sequences, 25% to 35% of them singletons; the top ten hold 58%. The chain uses TRBV19 and TRBJ2-1; D perhaps matches TRBD2 (6 bases). This TCR was recovered from a human donor in good health (CMV status not recorded). Some clones in this sample may be carry-over from other donors' samples. Sequences were derived from CD8+ T cells from cultured PBMCs, sampled from culture after CMV antigen stimulation. The CDR3 protein is CASSGQGGEYDEQFF. The CDR3 region has the DNA TGTGCCAGTAGCGGGCAGGGAGGTGAGTACGATGAGCAGTTCTTC.